The table lists the clone carrying this TCR beta chain with many counts. Its antigen remains unidentified. The data were obtained in a study of response to subunit inactivated influenza vaccine. Notes on the study in general: A suggestion made by the authors is that each seasonal influenza vaccination recruits few new T cells.

TCRdb re-called the RT-PCR reads with MiXCR, one entry per CDR3 protein. The sample holds 650,000 to 800,000 distinct CDR3 sequences, 11% to 15% seen once. The CDR3 extends over 15 amino acids. From germline, CDR1 is SGHTA and CDR2 FQGNSA. The ends lost 4 bases at V and 7 bases at J; junction bases unmatched: 6. This sample comprised PBMCs from blood, obtained 14 to 15 days before vaccination. This sequence was found in a man between 45 and 60 years old who received an inactivated influenza vaccine. The chain recombines TRBV7-2 with TRBJ2-1, with 11 bases matching TRBD2. This chain's CDR3 is CASSSLAGGSNEQFF. DNA for the CDR3: TGTGCCAGCAGCTCCTTAGCGGGAGGGTCAAATGAGCAGTTCTTC.